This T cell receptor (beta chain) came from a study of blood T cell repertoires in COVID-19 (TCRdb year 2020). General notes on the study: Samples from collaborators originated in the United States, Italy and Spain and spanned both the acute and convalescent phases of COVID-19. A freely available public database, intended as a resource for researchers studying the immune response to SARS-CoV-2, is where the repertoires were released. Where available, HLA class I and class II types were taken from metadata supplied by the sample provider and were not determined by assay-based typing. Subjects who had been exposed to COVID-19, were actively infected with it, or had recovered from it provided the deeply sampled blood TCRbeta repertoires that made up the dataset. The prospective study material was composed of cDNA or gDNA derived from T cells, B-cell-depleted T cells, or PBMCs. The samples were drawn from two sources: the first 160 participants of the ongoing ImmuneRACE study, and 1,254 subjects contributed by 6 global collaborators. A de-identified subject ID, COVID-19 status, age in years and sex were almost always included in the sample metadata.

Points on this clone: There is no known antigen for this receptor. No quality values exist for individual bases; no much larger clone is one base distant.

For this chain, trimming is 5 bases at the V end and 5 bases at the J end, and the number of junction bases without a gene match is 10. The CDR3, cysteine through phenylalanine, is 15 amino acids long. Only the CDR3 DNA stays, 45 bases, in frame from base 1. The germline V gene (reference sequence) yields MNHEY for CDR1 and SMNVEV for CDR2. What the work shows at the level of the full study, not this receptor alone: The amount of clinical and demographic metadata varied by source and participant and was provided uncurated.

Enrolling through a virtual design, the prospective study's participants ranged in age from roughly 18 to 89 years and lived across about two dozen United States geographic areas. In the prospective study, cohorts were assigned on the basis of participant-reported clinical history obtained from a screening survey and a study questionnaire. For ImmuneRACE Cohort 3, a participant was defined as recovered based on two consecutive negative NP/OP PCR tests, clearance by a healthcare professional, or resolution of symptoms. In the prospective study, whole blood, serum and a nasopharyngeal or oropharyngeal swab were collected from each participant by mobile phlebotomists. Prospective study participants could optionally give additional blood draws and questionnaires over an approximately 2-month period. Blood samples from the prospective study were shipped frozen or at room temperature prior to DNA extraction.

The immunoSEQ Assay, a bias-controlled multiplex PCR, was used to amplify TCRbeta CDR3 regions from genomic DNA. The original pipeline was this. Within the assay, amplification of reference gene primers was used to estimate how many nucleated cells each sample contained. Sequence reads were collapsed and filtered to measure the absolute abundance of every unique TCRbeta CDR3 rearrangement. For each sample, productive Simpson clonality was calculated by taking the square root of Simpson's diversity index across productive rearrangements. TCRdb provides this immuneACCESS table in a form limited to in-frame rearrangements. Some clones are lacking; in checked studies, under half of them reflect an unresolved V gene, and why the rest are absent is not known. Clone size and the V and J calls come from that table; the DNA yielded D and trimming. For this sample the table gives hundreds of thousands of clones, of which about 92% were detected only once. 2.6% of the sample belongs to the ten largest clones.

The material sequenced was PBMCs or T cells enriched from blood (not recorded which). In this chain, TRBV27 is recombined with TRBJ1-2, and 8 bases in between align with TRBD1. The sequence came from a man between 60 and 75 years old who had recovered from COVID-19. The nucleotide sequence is TGTGCCAGCAGTACCCCAGGGGGCGGGTGGTATGGCTACACCTTC. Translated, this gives CASSTPGGGWYGYTF.